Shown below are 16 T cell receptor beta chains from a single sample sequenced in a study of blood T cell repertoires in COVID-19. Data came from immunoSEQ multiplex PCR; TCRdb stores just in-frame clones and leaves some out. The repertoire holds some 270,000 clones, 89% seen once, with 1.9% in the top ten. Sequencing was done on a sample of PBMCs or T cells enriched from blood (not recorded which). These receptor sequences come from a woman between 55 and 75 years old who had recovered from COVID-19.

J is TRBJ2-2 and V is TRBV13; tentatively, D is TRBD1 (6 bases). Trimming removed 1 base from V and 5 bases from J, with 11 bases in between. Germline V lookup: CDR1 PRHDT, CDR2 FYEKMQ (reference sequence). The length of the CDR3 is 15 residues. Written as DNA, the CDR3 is TGTGCCAGCAGCTTAGCAGGGGTGGCAACCGGGGAGCTGTTTTTT. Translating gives CASSLAGVATGELFF.

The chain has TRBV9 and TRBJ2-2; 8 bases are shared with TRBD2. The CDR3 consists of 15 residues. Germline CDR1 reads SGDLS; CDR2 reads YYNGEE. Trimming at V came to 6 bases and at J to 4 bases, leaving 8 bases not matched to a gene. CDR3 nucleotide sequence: TGTGCCAGCACGCCAGCGGGGGTCCCCACCGGGGAGCTGTTTTTT. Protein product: CASTPAGVPTGELFF.

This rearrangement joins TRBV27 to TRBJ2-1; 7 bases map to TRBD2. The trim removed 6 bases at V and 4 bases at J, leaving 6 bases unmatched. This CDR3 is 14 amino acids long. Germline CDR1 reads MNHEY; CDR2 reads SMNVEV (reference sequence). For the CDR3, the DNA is TGTGCCAGCAGAGGACGGGGGGAATACAATGAGCAGTTCTTC. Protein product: CASRGRGEYNEQFF.

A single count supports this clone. CDR3 loop: CASSWPRPNTEAFF. DNA of the CDR3: TGCGCCAGCAGCTGGCCCAGGCCGAACACTGAAGCTTTCTTT. The gene calls are TRBV5-1 and TRBJ1-1, with D hard to call. The germline V gene has CDR1 SGHRS and CDR2 YFSETQ. V was cut by 3 bases and J by 1 base, with 10 bases left in between. This CDR3 region has 14 residues.

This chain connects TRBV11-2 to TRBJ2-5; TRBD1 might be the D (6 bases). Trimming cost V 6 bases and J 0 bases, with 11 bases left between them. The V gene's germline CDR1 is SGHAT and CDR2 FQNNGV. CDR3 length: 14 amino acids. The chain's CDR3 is CASSFDRNQETQYF. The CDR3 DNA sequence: TGTGCCAGCAGTTTTGACAGGAACCAAGAGACCCAGTACTTC.

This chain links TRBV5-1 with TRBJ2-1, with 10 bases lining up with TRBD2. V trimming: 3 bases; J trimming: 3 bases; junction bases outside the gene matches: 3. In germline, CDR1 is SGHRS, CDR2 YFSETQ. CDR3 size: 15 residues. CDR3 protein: CASSSGLAVYNEQFF. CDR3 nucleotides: TGCGCCAGCAGCTCTGGACTAGCGGTCTACAATGAGCAGTTCTTC.

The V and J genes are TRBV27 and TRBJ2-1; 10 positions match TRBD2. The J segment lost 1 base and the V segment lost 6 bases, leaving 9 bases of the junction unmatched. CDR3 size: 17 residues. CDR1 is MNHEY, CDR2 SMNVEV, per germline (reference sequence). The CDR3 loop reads CASRGLGTSDSYNEQFF. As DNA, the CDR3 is TGTGCCAGCAGGGGTCTCGGGACTAGCGATTCCTACAATGAGCAGTTCTTC.

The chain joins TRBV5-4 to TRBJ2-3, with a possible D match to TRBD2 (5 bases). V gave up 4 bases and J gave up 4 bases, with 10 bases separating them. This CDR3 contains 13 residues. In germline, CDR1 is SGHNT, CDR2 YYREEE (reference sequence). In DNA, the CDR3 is TGTGCCAGCAGCGCGGGCCGCCCAGATACGCAGTATTTT. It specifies CASSAGRPDTQYF.

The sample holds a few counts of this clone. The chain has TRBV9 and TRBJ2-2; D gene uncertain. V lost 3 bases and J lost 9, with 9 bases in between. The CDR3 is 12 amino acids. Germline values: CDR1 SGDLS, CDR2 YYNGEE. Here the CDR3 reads CASSARGWELFF. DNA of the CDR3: TGTGCCAGCAGCGCCCGAGGCTGGGAGCTGTTTTTT.

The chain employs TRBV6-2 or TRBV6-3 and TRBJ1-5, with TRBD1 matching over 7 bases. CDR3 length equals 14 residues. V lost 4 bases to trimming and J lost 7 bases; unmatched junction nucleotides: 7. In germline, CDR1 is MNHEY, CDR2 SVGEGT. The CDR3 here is CASSSRQGVQPQHF. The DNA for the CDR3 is TGTGCCAGCAGTTCCCGACAGGGTGTGCAGCCCCAGCATTTT.

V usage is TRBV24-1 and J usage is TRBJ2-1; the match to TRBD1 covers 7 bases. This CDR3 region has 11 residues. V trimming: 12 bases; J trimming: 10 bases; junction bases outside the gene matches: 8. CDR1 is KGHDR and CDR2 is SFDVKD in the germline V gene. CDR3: CAAGGPPEQFF. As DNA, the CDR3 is TGTGCCGCAGGGGGACCCCCGGAGCAGTTCTTC.

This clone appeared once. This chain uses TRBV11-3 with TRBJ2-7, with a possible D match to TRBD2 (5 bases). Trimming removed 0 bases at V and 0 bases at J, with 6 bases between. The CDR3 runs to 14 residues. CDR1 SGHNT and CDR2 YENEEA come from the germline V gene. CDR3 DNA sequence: TGTGCCAGCAGCTTAGACAGCGGCTCCTACGAGCAGTACTTC. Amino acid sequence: CASSLDSGSYEQYF.

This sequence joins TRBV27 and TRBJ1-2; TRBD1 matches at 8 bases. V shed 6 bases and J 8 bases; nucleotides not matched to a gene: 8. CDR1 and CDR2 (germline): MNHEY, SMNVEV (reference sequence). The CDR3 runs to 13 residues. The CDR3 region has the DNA TGTGCCAGCAGCATGGACAGGGTCCTAGGCTACACCTTC. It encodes CASSMDRVLGYTF.

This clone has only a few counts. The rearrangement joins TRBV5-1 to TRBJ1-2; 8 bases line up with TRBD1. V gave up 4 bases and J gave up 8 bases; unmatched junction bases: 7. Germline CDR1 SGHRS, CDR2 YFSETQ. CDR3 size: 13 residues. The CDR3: CASSPGQGWGYTF. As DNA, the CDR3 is TGCGCCAGCAGCCCCGGACAGGGCTGGGGCTACACCTTC.

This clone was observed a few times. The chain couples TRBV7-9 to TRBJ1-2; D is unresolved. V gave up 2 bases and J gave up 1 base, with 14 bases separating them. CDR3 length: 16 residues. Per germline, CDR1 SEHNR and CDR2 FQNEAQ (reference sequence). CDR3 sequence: CASSLLYGRSNYGYTF. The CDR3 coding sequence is TGTGCCAGCAGCTTACTCTACGGGAGGAGTAACTATGGCTACACCTTC.

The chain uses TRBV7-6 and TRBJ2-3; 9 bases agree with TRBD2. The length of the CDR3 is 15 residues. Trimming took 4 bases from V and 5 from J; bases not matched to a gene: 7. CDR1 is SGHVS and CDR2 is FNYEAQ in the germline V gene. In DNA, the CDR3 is TGTGCCAGCAGCTGGCTTAGCGGGGGAGGAGATACGCAGTATTTT. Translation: CASSWLSGGGDTQYF. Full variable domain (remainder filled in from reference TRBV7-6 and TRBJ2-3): GAGVSQSPRYKVTKRGQDVALRCDPISGHVSLYWYRQALGQGPEFLTYFNYEAQQDKSGLPNDRFSAERPEGSISTLTIQRTEQRDSAMYRCASSWLSGGGDTQYFGPGTRLTVL.